This T cell receptor (beta chain) appears in the sequencing data of a study of blood T cells in healthy people across ages. V lost 5 bases and J lost 9; bases outside the gene matches: 11. The CDR3 loop spans 14 amino acids. Per germline, CDR1 DFQATT and CDR2 SNEGSKA (reference sequence). The use of a sample-barcoded 5' primer and a J-beta primer mix characterized a second PCR of roughly 6 to 11 cycles. One entry per CDR3 protein results from TCRdb running MiXCR on the 5' RACE reads. The profile shows around 1.1 million distinct CDR3 sequences, around two fifths of them singletons. The donors, healthy Caucasians from Russia, were aged roughly 6 to 90.

Sequencing was done on a sample of blood. The rearrangement uses TRBV20-1 and TRBJ2-1, with 9 bases fitting TRBD2. The receptor was isolated from a man aged 18 to 29 in good health. The CDR3 DNA follows: TGCAGTGCTTCTCCCTTAGCGGGGGTGGTTGAGCAGTTCTTC. This encodes CSASPLAGVVEQFF.